What follows are 8 T cell receptor beta chains derived from one specimen sequenced in a study of vaccination effects on CD4 cells after COVID-19. TCRdb's table, derived via immunoSEQ multiplex PCR, lists solely in-frame clones and lacks some. The sample yields fewer than 35,000 clones, 75% to 90% seen once. These receptors are not linked to any known antigen. ViraFEST assay sequencing came after antigen-specific CD4+ T cells were expanded with viral peptide pools. Around day 10 of culture, CD4+ T cells were separated out. Each person got two doses of an mRNA SARS-CoV-2 vaccine, BNT162b2 or mRNA-1273. Sequencing was performed on CD4+ T cells from PBMCs cultured with SARS-CoV-2 spike peptides, taken after COVID-19 vaccination. The receptors originated from a human donor who received a COVID-19 vaccine. Some clones in this sample may be carry-over from other donors' samples.

The genes are TRBV5-1 and TRBJ2-5; TRBD2 aligns across 10 bases. The CDR3 sequence is 18 residues long. V lost 0 bases to trimming and J lost 0 bases; unmatched junction nucleotides: 8. In germline, CDR1 is SGHRS, CDR2 YFSETQ. DNA for the CDR3: TGCGCCAGCAGCTTGGGCCTAGCGGGGGCCATAAACCAAGAGACCCAGTACTTC. The encoded protein is CASSLGLAGAINQETQYF.

The rearrangement joins TRBV5-1 to TRBJ1-1; D may be TRBD1 (6 bases). Germline V gene sequence: CDR1 SGHRS, CDR2 YFSETQ. The CDR3 has 13 residues. The V gene lost 3 bases and the J gene lost 3 bases, with 9 bases spanning the gap. The CDR3 here is CASSSNRDTEAFF. DNA for the CDR3: TGCGCCAGCAGCTCAAACAGGGACACTGAAGCTTTCTTT.

This clone was detected only a few times. The genes are TRBV5-4 and TRBJ1-6; the match to TRBD1 covers 7 bases. The CDR3 contains 15 residues. Trimming cost V 4 bases and J 9 bases; bases outside gene matches: 10. CDR1 and CDR2 from the germline V gene are SGHNT and YYREEE (reference sequence). The CDR3 is CASSPSGTEGSPLHF. The CDR3, as DNA: TGTGCCAGCAGCCCCTCCGGGACAGAGGGTTCACCCCTCCACTTT.

This rearrangement joins TRBV6-5 to TRBJ1-2, with 9 nucleotides matching TRBD1. The junction had 12 bases not matched to a gene; V was cut back by 6 bases and J by 7 bases. This CDR3 is built from 15 residues. CDR1 is MNHEY, CDR2 SVGAGI, per germline. CDR3 bases: TGTGCCAGCAGCTATGAGGGACAGGGAACGGTTGGCTACACCTTC. This translates into CASSYEGQGTVGYTF.

The gene calls are TRBV2 and TRBJ2-5, with D unclear. The CDR3 spans 11 residues. V lost 6 bases and J lost 5, with 7 bases in between. Per germline, CDR1 SNHLY and CDR2 FYNNEI. The CDR3 DNA reads TGTGCCAGCAGGGTGGGGGAGACCCAGTACTTC. It specifies CASRVGETQYF. The variable domain in full, with the rest retrieved from reference TRBV2 and TRBJ2-5, is EPEVTQTPSHQVTQMGQEVILRCVPISNHLYFYWYRQILGQKVEFLVSFYNNEISEKSEIFDDQFSVERPDGSNFTLKIRSTKLEDSAMYFCASRVGETQYFGPGTRLLVL.

This chain links TRBV6-2 or TRBV6-3 with TRBJ1-3; a possible D gene is TRBD1 (5 bases). The germline CDR1 and CDR2 sequences are MNHEY and SVGEGT. V gave up 8 bases and J gave up 2 bases, with 10 bases separating them. The CDR3 runs 13 residues. Here the CDR3 reads CASRRGTGNTIYF. CDR3 DNA: TGTGCCAGCCGCCGGGGGACTGGAAACACCATATATTTT.

This clone was counted a single time. This chain joins TRBV7-2 and TRBJ1-4; D is uncertain. V shed 5 bases and J shed 6 bases, with 10 bases lying between them. This CDR3 comprises 13 residues. Germline V lookup: CDR1 SGHTA, CDR2 FQGNSA. The CDR3 coding sequence is TGTGCCAGCAGCCCCTCTCGTTATGAAAAACTGTTTTTT. Its translation is CASSPSRYEKLFF.

This chain joins TRBV4-3 and TRBJ2-6; D remains unclear. The germline V gene has CDR1 LGHNA and CDR2 YSLEER. The length of the CDR3 is 18 residues. V shed 1 base and J shed 0 bases, with 13 bases lying between them. CDR3 loop: CASSQAYEQYSGANVLTF. CDR3 DNA: TGCGCCAGCAGCCAAGCATACGAGCAGTACTCTGGGGCCAACGTCCTGACTTTC.